Each of the 14 T cell receptor beta chains below was sequenced from the same sample in a study of T cells in Graves' hyperthyroidism and ophthalmopathy. Amplified TCR beta CDR3 regions derived from RNA transcripts. The TCR CDR3 was amplified in a first-round RT-PCR using the HTBI primer set. TCRdb re-analysed the multiplex PCR reads in MiXCR, keeping a single row per CDR3 protein. Among roughly 600,000 distinct CDR3 sequences listed, roughly 15% were seen once. The sequencing sample was made of blood. These receptors all come from a woman in her forties or fifties with Graves' ophthalmopathy.

This clonotype was recorded many times. V and J are TRBV7-9 and TRBJ2-7, with D perhaps matching TRBD1 (5 bases). This CDR3 is built from 16 residues. V was cut by 5 bases and J by 5 bases, with 22 bases left in between. CDR1 is SEHNR and CDR2 is FQNEAQ in the germline V gene (reference sequence). The CDR3: CASSGSATARPHEQYF. The CDR3 DNA sequence: TGTGCCAGCAGCGGTAGTGCGACAGCCCGTCCCCACGAGCAGTACTTC.

The rearrangement links TRBV19 to TRBJ2-5, with 11 positions matching TRBD2. CDR3 length: 15 amino acids. V shed 2 bases, J shed 5 bases, and the junction held 4 bases outside the gene matches. Germline loops: CDR1 LNHDA, CDR2 SQIVND (reference sequence). The CDR3 sequence: CASSILAGGRETQYF. The DNA of the CDR3 is TGTGCCAGTAGTATACTAGCGGGAGGCCGGGAGACCCAGTACTTC.

This clonotype has more than one count but fewer than ten. The CDR3 here is CASSGSQGNEQFF. The CDR3 DNA reads TGTGCCAGTAGCGGGAGCCAAGGCAATGAGCAGTTCTTC. J is TRBJ2-1 and V is TRBV19; TRBD2 is a possible D gene (6 bases). Trimming pared 6 bases from V and 6 bases from J, leaving 12 bases between. CDR1 LNHDA and CDR2 SQIVND come from the germline V gene (reference sequence). The CDR3 is 13 residues long.

At least ten counts were recorded for this clonotype. The chain recombines TRBV30 with TRBJ1-2; D might be TRBD1 (5 bases). Germline CDR1 GTSNPN, CDR2 SVGIG (reference sequence). The CDR3 runs 11 residues. V was shortened by 3 bases and J by 8 bases, with 10 bases between the two germline ends. As DNA, the CDR3 is TGTGCCTGGAGGGCCCGGGGGGGCTACACCTTC. The encoded protein is CAWRARGGYTF. The whole variable domain, filled in from reference TRBV30 and TRBJ1-2, reads SQTIHQWPATLVQPVGSPLSLECTVEGTSNPNLYWYRQAAGRGLQLLFYSVGIGQISSEVPQNLSASRPQDRQFILSSKKLLLSDSGFYLCAWRARGGYTFGSGTRLTVV.

This clonotype appeared many times. The chain joins TRBV20-1 to TRBJ2-7, with TRBD1 identical over 7 bases. This CDR3 is 16 amino acids long. Germline loops: CDR1 DFQATT, CDR2 SNEGSKA (reference sequence). J was trimmed by 4 bases and V by 0 bases; bases with no gene match: 12. As DNA, the CDR3 is TGCAGTGCTAGAGATCGTGAGGCCAGGGGGTGGTACGAGCAGTACTTC. Its protein is CSARDREARGWYEQYF.

The J gene is TRBJ2-3, the V gene TRBV20-1; TRBD2 matches at 7 bases. Germline V gives CDR1 DFQATT, CDR2 SNEGSKA (reference sequence). The CDR3 has 19 amino acids. V lost 0 bases to trimming and J lost 2 bases; unmatched junction nucleotides: 17. CDR3 nucleotide sequence: TGCAGTGCTAGAGAGTCACTAGCGAGCAACCGACCATACACAGATACGCAGTATTTT. It codes for CSARESLASNRPYTDTQYF.

Of note for this clonotype: A much larger clone lies a single base off, so this may be a read error. The CDR3 nucleotides are TGTGCCAGCAGTTCGGACAGGGGTGGCGGCTACACCTTC. This sequence encodes CASSSDRGGGYTF. The V and J genes are TRBV12-3 or TRBV12-4 and TRBJ1-2; 9 bases match TRBD1. The J segment lost 8 bases and the V segment lost 4 bases, leaving 5 bases of the junction unmatched. The CDR3 covers 13 residues.

This clonotype has a handful of counts. The CDR3 DNA reads TGCAGCGTTTATAGCGGGAGGGCCTACGAGCAGTACTTC. Amino acids: CSVYSGRAYEQYF. V is TRBV29-1 and J is TRBJ2-7; TRBD2 matches 11 bases. Germline CDR1 SQVTM, CDR2 ANQGSEA. This CDR3 contains 13 residues. The J segment lost 2 bases and the V segment lost 5 bases, leaving 2 bases of the junction unmatched.

This clonotype was detected many times. This chain links TRBV18 with TRBJ2-3; 9 bases agree with TRBD2. Germline assignment: CDR1 KGHSH and CDR2 LQKENI. The CDR3 covers 15 residues. J lost 4 bases, V lost 8 bases, and 10 bases had no gene match. The CDR3 is CASGTVAGVSDTQYF. CDR3 nucleotide sequence: TGTGCCAGCGGGACGGTAGCGGGAGTCTCAGATACGCAGTATTTT.

This sequence joins TRBV20-1 and TRBJ2-2; a possible D gene is TRBD2 (5 bases). The germline V gene has CDR1 DFQATT and CDR2 SNEGSKA (reference sequence). V was trimmed by 2 bases and J by 3 bases, leaving 19 bases between them. CDR3 size: 17 residues. CDR3: CSARLPGVLPHTGELFF. The CDR3 DNA follows: TGCAGTGCTAGACTCCCCGGGGTACTACCTCACACCGGGGAGCTGTTTTTT.

This clonotype showed up many times. The chain couples TRBV12-3 or TRBV12-4 to TRBJ2-1; D is possibly TRBD2 (6 bases). V was trimmed by 6 bases and J by 6 bases, leaving 12 bases between them. The CDR3 contains 13 residues. The CDR3 DNA reads TGTGCCAGCAGCCTCCGGAGGGCCAATGAGCAGTTCTTC. It specifies CASSLRRANEQFF.

This clonotype was counted ten times or more. The chain couples TRBV2 to TRBJ2-7; a weak D match, TRBD1 (8 bases). V lost 7 bases, J lost 0 bases, and 13 bases lay in between. CDR1 SNHLY and CDR2 FYNNEI come from the germline V gene. There are 14 residues in the CDR3. The CDR3 coding sequence is TGTGCCAGCAAAACAGGGGGGGGCTCCTACGAGCAGTACTTC. It translates to CASKTGGGSYEQYF. The full variable domain, its missing parts supplied by reference TRBV2 and TRBJ2-7, is EPEVTQTPSHQVTQMGQEVILRCVPISNHLYFYWYRQILGQKVEFLVSFYNNEISEKSEIFDDQFSVERPDGSNFTLKIRSTKLEDSAMYFCASKTGGGSYEQYFGPGTRLTVT.

This clonotype has more than one count but fewer than ten. A junction end diverges from the germline sequence, so it may reflect a read error. The V and J genes are TRBV6-1 and TRBJ2-7; D uncertain. CDR3 size: 14 residues. The germline V gene has CDR1 MNHNS and CDR2 SASEGT. The CDR3: CTSSLSRRAVEQYF. The CDR3 nucleotides are TGTACCAGCAGTCTGTCCCGACGCGCTGTCGAGCAGTACTTC.

This clonotype was seen ten or more times. This chain connects TRBV27 to TRBJ2-7; D is unresolved. The CDR3 runs to 13 residues. Germline-derived CDR1 and CDR2 are MNHEY and SMNVEV (reference sequence). Trimming took off 5 bases at V and 2 bases at J, with 10 bases between the two ends. The CDR3 here is CASSPPRTYEQYF. The CDR3 coding sequence is TGTGCCAGCAGTCCCCCACGGACCTACGAGCAGTACTTC.